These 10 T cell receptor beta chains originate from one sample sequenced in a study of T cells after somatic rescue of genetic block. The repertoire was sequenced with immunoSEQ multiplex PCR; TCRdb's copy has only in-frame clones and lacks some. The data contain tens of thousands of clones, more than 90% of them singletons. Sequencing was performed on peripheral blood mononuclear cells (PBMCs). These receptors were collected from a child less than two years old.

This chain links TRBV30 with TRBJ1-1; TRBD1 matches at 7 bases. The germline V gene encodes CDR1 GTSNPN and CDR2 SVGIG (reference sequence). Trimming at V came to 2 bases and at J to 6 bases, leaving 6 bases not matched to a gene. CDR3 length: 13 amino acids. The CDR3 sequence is CAWSRQGRAEAFF. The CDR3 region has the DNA TGTGCCTGGAGTCGACAGGGTCGGGCTGAAGCTTTCTTT.

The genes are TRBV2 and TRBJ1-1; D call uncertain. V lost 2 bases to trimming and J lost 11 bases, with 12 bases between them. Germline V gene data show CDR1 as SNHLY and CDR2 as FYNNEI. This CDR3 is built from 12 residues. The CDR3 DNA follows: TGTGCCAGCAGTGAAAAGGGCCCGGAGGCTTTCTTT. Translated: CASSEKGPEAFF. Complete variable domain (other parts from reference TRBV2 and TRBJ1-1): EPEVTQTPSHQVTQMGQEVILRCVPISNHLYFYWYRQILGQKVEFLVSFYNNEISEKSEIFDDQFSVERPDGSNFTLKIRSTKLEDSAMYFCASSEKGPEAFFGQGTRLTVV.

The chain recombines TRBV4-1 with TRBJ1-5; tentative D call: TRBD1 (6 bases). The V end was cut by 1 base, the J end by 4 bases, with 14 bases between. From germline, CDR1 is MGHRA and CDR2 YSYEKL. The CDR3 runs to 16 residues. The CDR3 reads CASSQATGFGNQPQHF. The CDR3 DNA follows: TGCGCCAGCAGCCAAGCAACAGGGTTTGGAAATCAGCCCCAGCATTTT.

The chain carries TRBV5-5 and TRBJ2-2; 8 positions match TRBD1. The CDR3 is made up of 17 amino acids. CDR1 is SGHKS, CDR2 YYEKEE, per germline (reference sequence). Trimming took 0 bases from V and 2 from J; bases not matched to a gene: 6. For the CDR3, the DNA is TGTGCCAGCAGCTTGGTGGCAGGGGGCTTCAACACCGGGGAGCTGTTTTTT. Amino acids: CASSLVAGGFNTGELFF.

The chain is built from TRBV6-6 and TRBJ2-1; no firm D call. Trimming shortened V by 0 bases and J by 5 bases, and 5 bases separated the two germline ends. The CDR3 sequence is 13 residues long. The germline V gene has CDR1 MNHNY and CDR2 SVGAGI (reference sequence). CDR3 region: CASSYSTDNEQFF. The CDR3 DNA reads TGTGCCAGCAGTTACTCAACGGACAATGAGCAGTTCTTC.

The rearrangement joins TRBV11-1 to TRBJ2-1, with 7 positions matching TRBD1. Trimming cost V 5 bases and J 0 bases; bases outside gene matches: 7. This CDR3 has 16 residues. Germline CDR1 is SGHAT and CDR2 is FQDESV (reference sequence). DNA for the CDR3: TGTGCCAGCAGCACCCGACAGGGTCCCTCCTACAATGAGCAGTTCTTC. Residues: CASSTRQGPSYNEQFF.

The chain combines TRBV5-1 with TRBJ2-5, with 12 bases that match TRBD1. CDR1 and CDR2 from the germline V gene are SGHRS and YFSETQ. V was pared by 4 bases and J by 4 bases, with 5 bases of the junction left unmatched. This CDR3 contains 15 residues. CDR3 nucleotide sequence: TGCGCCAGCAGCGGAGGGACAGGGGGCTTAGAGACCCAGTACTTC. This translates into CASSGGTGGLETQYF.

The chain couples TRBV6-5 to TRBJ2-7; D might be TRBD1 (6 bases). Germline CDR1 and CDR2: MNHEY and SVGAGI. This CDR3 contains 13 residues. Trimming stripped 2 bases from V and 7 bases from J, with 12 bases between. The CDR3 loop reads CASSYTGLGEQYF. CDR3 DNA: TGTGCCAGCAGTTACACAGGGTTGGGGGAGCAGTACTTC.

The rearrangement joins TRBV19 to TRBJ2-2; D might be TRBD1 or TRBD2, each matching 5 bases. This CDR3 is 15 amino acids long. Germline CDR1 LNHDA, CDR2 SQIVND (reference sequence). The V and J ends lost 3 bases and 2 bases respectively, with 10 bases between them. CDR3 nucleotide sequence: TGTGCCAGTAGTATGAGGGGTAGCAACACCGGGGAGCTGTTTTTT. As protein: CASSMRGSNTGELFF.

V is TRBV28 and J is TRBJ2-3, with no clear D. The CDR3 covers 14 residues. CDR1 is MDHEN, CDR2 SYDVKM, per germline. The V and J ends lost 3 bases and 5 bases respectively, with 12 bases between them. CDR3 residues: CASSFRAWGDTQYF. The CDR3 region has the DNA TGTGCCAGCAGTTTCCGGGCGTGGGGAGATACGCAGTATTTT. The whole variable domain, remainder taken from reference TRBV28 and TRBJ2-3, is DVKVTQSSRYLVKRTGEKVFLECVQDMDHENMFWYRQDPGLGLRLIYFSYDVKMKEKGDIPEGYSVSREKKERFSLILESASTNQTSMYLCASSFRAWGDTQYFGPGTRLTVL.